Following are 13 T cell receptor beta chains from one sample sequenced in a study of T cell responses to AZD1222 COVID-19 vaccine (dated by TCRdb to the early 2020s). Taken with the paper, the label for time point translates to: about 28 days (+/-7) after the second vaccine dose. Library creation used the immunoSEQ multiplex PCR assay. TCRdb's version of the immuneACCESS table is confined to in-frame rearrangements and falls short of the full clone set. An unresolved V gene accounts for under half of the shortfall where checked; the remainder is of unknown origin. In this sample the table shows about 130,000 clones, roughly 93% of which occur a single time. The ten biggest clones cover approximately 6.8% of the sample. Sample: peripheral blood, taken 28 days after the second AZD1222 dose. The receptors stem from an adult who received the AZD1222 COVID-19 vaccine.

The chain links TRBV18 to TRBJ1-2, with D tentatively TRBD1 (5 bases). The CDR3 contains 13 residues. Germline lookup yields CDR1 KGHSH and CDR2 LQKENI. Trimming stripped 9 bases from V and 4 bases from J, with 15 bases between. The CDR3: CASGDGQVYGYTF. CDR3 nucleotide sequence: TGTGCCAGTGGGGACGGGCAGGTCTATGGCTACACCTTC. Supplemented by reference TRBV18 and TRBJ1-2, the full variable domain reads NAGVMQNPRHLVRRRGQEARLRCSPMKGHSHVYWYRQLPEEGLKFMVYLQKENIIDESGMPKERFSAEFPKEGPSILRIQQVVRGDSAAYFCASGDGQVYGYTFGSGTRLTVV.

This clone was detected once. This chain connects TRBV27 to TRBJ1-2; tentatively, D is TRBD1 (6 bases). CDR3 length equals 13 residues. Trimming removed 6 bases from V and 2 bases from J, with 10 bases in between. Per the germline V gene, CDR1 is MNHEY and CDR2 is SMNVEV (reference sequence). For the CDR3, the DNA is TGTGCCAGCAGCCTGACAGGAAACTATGGCTACACCTTC. Its translation is CASSLTGNYGYTF.

This clone was counted a single time. Sequence at one end of the junction differs from germline and may be a read error. The chain is built from TRBV6-5 and TRBJ1-2, with 7 positions matching TRBD1. CDR3 size: 13 residues. Germline CDR1 and CDR2: MNHEY and SVGAGI. The DNA of the CDR3 is TGTGCCGGCAGTTACTCAGGGGGCTATGGCTACACCTTC. Translation: CAGSYSGGYGYTF.

The chain uses TRBV5-6 and TRBJ1-2; possible D gene TRBD1, 5 bases. The CDR3 covers 13 residues. Germline CDR1 is SGHDT and CDR2 is YYEEEE. Trimming stripped 0 bases from V and 7 bases from J, with 10 bases between. The chain's CDR3 is CASSLDRMPGYTF. The DNA of the CDR3 is TGTGCCAGCAGCTTGGACAGGATGCCTGGCTACACCTTC.

This chain uses TRBV7-2 with TRBJ1-2, with a tentative D call TRBD1 (6 bases). Germline assignment: CDR1 SGHTA and CDR2 FQGNSA. The CDR3 contains 15 residues. V lost 1 base and J lost 4, with 13 bases in between. As DNA, the CDR3 is TGTGCCAGCAGCTTAGGAGGGGGGGCTGGCTATGGCTACACCTTC. It codes for CASSLGGGAGYGYTF.

The CDR3 sequence is CASTPGSQLNEKLFF. The CDR3 DNA reads TGTGCCAGCACCCCGGGGTCCCAGCTTAATGAAAAACTGTTTTTT. This chain connects TRBV2 to TRBJ1-4; D not certain. Per germline, CDR1 SNHLY and CDR2 FYNNEI. V shed 7 bases and J shed 4 bases, with 16 bases lying between them. The CDR3 is 15 residues long.

V and J are TRBV7-8 and TRBJ1-5, with a weak D call TRBD1 (6 bases). CDR3 length: 15 residues. The V end was cut by 3 bases, the J end by 5 bases, with 14 bases between. Germline CDR1 and CDR2: SGHVS and FQNEAQ. The CDR3 nucleotides read TGTGCCAGCAGCTTGGTCGGGACAAAGGATCAGCCCCAGCATTTT. Protein: CASSLVGTKDQPQHF. Filled out from reference TRBV7-8 and TRBJ1-5, the complete variable domain reads GAGVSQSPRYKVAKRGQDVALRCDPISGHVSLFWYQQALGQGPEFLTYFQNEAQLDKSGLPSDRFFAERPEGSVSTLKIQRTQQEDSAVYLCASSLVGTKDQPQHFGDGTRLSIL.

This clone was found once. This chain joins TRBV27 and TRBJ1-3; the D is unclear. This CDR3 is 14 amino acids long. The germline CDR1 and CDR2 sequences are MNHEY and SMNVEV (reference sequence). V lost 6 bases to trimming and J lost 0 bases, with 9 bases between them. The CDR3 DNA sequence: TGTGCCAGCAGCGTTTTTCACTCTGGAAACACCATATATTTT. Encoded protein: CASSVFHSGNTIYF.

The chain joins TRBV11-2 to TRBJ1-2; D gene ambiguous. The CDR3 is made up of 15 amino acids. In germline, CDR1 is SGHAT, CDR2 FQNNGV. V was clipped by 0 bases and J by 7 bases, with 15 bases between them. The chain's CDR3 is CASSLDSAGRSGYTF. The CDR3 DNA sequence: TGTGCCAGCAGCTTAGATTCTGCAGGTCGGTCTGGCTACACCTTC. Full variable domain (outside the CDR3, taken from reference TRBV11-2 and TRBJ1-2): EAGVAQSPRYKIIEKRQSVAFWCNPISGHATLYWYQQILGQGPKLLIQFQNNGVVDDSQLPKDRFSAERLKGVDSTLKIQPAKLEDSAVYLCASSLDSAGRSGYTFGSGTRLTVV.

V is TRBV7-2 and J is TRBJ1-1; a weak D match, TRBD1 (6 bases). Germline V gene sequence: CDR1 SGHTA, CDR2 FQGNSA. Deletions cut 3 bases from V and 6 bases from J, with 17 bases between. This CDR3 contains 15 residues. The CDR3 region has the DNA TGTGCCAGCAGCTTCCGCGTAGGGGGTATCGCTGAAGCTTTCTTT. It encodes CASSFRVGGIAEAFF.

This clone is a singleton in its sample. This chain connects TRBV5-8 to TRBJ1-6; D unresolved. Germline-derived CDR1 and CDR2 are SGHTS and YDEGEE. CDR3 length: 14 amino acids. V lost 10 bases to trimming and J lost 3 bases, with 14 bases between them. CDR3 in amino acids: CAGHGRSYNSPLHF. The CDR3 DNA reads as TGTGCCGGTCACGGACGGAGCTATAATTCACCCCTCCACTTT.

This clone was counted a single time. The chain is built from TRBV6-5 and TRBJ1-2; the D is unclear. This CDR3 is built from 16 residues. V was cut by 2 bases and J by 2 bases, with 15 bases left in between. Germline values: CDR1 MNHEY, CDR2 SVGAGI. CDR3: CASSYERGTRNYGYTF. The DNA for the CDR3 is TGTGCCAGCAGTTACGAGCGCGGCACACGGAACTATGGCTACACCTTC.

Only one count was recorded for this clone. The chain uses TRBV9 and TRBJ2-1; 9 nucleotides line up with TRBD1. Germline trimming cut 3 bases from V and 8 bases from J; bases unmatched to any gene: 6. This CDR3 spans 14 amino acids. Germline CDR1 reads SGDLS; CDR2 reads YYNGEE. CDR3 nucleotide sequence: TGTGCCAGCAGCGGGACAGGGGTGGCGTATGAGCAGTTCTTC. It translates to CASSGTGVAYEQFF.